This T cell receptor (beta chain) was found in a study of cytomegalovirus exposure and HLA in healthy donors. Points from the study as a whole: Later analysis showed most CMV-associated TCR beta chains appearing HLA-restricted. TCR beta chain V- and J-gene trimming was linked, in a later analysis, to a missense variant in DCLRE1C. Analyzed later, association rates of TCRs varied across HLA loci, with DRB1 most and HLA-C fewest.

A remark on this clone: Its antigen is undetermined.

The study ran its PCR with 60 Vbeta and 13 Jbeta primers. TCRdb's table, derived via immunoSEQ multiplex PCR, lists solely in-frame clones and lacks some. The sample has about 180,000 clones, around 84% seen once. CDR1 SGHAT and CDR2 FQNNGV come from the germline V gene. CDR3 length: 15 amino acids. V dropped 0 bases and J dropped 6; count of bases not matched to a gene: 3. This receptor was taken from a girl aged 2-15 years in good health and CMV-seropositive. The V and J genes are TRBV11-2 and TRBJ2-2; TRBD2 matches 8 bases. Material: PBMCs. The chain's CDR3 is CASSLDGREAGELFF. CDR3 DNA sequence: TGTGCCAGCAGCTTAGATGGGCGGGAGGCCGGGGAGCTGTTTTTT.